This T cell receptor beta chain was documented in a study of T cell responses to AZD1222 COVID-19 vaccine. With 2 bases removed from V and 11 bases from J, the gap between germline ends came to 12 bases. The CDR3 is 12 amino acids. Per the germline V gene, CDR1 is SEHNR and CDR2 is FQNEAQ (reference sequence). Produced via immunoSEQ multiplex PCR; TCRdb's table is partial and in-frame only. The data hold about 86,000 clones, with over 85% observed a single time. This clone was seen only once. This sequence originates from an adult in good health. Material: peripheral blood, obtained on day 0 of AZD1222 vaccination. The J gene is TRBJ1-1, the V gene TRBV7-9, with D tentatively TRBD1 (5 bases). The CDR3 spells CASSLRDQEAFF. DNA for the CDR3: TGTGCCAGCAGCTTACGGGACCAGGAGGCTTTCTTT.